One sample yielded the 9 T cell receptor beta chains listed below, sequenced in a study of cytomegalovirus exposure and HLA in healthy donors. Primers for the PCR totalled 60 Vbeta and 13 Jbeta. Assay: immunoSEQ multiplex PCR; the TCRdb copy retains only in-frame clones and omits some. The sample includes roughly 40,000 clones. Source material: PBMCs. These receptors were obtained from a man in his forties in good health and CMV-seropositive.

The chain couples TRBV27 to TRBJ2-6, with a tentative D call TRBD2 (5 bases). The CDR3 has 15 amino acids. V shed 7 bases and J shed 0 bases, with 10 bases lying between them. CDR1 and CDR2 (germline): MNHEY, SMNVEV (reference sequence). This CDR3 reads CASTKGSSGANVLTF. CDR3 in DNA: TGTGCCAGCACCAAAGGGAGCTCTGGGGCCAACGTCCTGACTTTC.

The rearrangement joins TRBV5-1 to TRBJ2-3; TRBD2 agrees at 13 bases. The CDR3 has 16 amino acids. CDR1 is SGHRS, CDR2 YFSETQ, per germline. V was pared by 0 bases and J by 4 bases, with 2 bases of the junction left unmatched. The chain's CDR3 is CASSLDGLAGADTQYF. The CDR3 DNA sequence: TGCGCCAGCAGCTTGGATGGACTAGCGGGAGCAGATACGCAGTATTTT. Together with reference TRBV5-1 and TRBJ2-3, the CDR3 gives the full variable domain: KAGVTQTPRYLIKTRGQQVTLSCSPISGHRSVSWYQQTPGQGLQFLFEYFSETQRNKGNFPGRFSGRQFSNSRSEMNVSTLELGDSALYLCASSLDGLAGADTQYFGPGTRLTVL.

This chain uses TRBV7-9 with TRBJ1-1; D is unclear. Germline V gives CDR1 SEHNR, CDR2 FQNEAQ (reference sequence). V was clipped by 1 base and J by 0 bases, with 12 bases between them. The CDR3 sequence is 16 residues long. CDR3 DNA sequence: TGTGCCAGCAGCTTAGGGGTAGGGAGCATGAACACTGAAGCTTTCTTT. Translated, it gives CASSLGVGSMNTEAFF. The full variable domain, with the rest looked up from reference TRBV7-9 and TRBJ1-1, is DTGVSQNPRHKITKRGQNVTFRCDPISEHNRLYWYRQTLGQGPEFLTYFQNEAQLEKSRLLSDRFSAERPKGSFSTLEIQRTEQGDSAMYLCASSLGVGSMNTEAFFGQGTRLTVV.

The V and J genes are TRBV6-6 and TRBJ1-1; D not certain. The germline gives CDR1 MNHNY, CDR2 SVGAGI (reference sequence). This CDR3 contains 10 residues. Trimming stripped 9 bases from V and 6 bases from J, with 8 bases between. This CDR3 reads CASWESEAFF. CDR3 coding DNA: TGTGCCAGTTGGGAGTCTGAAGCTTTCTTT.

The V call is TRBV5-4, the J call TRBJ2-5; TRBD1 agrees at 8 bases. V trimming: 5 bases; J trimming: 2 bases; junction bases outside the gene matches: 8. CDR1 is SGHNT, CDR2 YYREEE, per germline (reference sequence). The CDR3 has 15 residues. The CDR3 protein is CASRRGTGNQETQYF. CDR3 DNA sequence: TGTGCCAGCAGGAGGGGGACAGGAAATCAAGAGACCCAGTACTTC.

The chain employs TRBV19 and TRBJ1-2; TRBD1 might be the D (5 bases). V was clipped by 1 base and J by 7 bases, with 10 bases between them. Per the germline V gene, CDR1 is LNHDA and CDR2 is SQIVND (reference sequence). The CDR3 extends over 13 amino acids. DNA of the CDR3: TGTGCCAGTAGTATAGGTCAGGGTTCTGGCTACACCTTC. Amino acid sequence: CASSIGQGSGYTF.

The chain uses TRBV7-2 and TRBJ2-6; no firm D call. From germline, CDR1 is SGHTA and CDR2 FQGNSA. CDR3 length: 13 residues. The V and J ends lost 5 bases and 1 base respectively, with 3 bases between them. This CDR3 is CASSHSGANVLTF. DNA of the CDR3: TGTGCCAGCAGCCATTCTGGGGCCAACGTCCTGACTTTC. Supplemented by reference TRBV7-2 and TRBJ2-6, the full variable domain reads GAGVSQSPSNKVTEKGKDVELRCDPISGHTALYWYRQSLGQGLEFLIYFQGNSAPDKSGLPSDRFSAERTGGSVSTLTIQRTQQEDSAVYLCASSHSGANVLTFGAGSRLTVL.

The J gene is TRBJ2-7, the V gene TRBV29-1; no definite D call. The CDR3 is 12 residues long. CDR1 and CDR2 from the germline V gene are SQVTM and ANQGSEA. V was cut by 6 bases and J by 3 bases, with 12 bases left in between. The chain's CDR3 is CSVAEPGYEQYF. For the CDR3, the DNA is TGCAGCGTCGCCGAACCAGGCTACGAGCAGTACTTC.

The chain's CDR3 is CASSSPGNTIYF. The CDR3 nucleotides are TGTGCCAGTAGTTCTCCTGGAAACACCATATATTTT. The V and J genes are TRBV19 and TRBJ1-3, with D uncertain. The CDR3 is 12 amino acids. Between the trimmed V and J ends, which lost 5 bases and 2 bases, there was a span of 4 bases. Germline values: CDR1 LNHDA, CDR2 SQIVND (reference sequence).